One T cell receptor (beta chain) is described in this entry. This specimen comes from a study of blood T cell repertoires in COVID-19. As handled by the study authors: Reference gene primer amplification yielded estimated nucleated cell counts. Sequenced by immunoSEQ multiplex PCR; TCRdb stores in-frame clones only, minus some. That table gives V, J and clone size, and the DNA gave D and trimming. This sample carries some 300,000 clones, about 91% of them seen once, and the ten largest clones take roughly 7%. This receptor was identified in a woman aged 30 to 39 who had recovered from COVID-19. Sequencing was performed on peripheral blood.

The CDR3 protein is CASTTGVGTEAFF. As DNA, the CDR3 is TGTGCCAGCACCACAGGGGTGGGCACTGAAGCTTTCTTT. The chain is built from TRBV27 and TRBJ1-1, with 7 bases fitting TRBD1. Per the germline V gene, CDR1 is MNHEY and CDR2 is SMNVEV (reference sequence). There are 13 residues in the CDR3. Unmatched junction bases numbered 6, after V lost 7 bases and J lost 4 bases.